A single sample is the source of the 25 T cell receptor beta chains below, sequenced in a study of STAT3 mutations in large granular lymphocyte leukemia. Study results and caveats: Every T-LGLL patient had at least one immunodominant TCRbeta clonotype.

Measured with immunoSEQ multiplex PCR; TCRdb has only the in-frame clones, and not every one. This table holds around 5,200 clones, over 70% found once. What these receptors recognize is not known. The sequencing input was PBMCs. The receptors here all came from a human donor with T large granular lymphocyte leukemia. Some clones in this sample may be carry-over from other donors' samples.

The chain couples TRBV5-6 to TRBJ1-1, with TRBD1 identical over 7 bases. CDR3 length: 13 amino acids. V shed 1 base and J 6 bases; nucleotides not matched to a gene: 3. Germline loops: CDR1 SGHDT, CDR2 YYEEEE. The CDR3, as DNA: TGTGCCAGCAGCTTGAGGGGGCTGGCTGAAGCTTTCTTT. It is translated as CASSLRGLAEAFF. The full variable domain, with the rest looked up from reference TRBV5-6 and TRBJ1-1, is DAGVTQSPTHLIKTRGQQVTLRCSPKSGHDTVSWYQQALGQGPQFIFQYYEEEERQRGNFPDRFSGHQFPNYSSELNVNALLLGDSALYLCASSLRGLAEAFFGQGTRLTVV.

This clone is categorized as medium-sized. This rearrangement joins TRBV6-6 to TRBJ2-3; a weak D match, TRBD2 (7 bases). V was pared by 8 bases and J by 3 bases, with 15 bases between. This CDR3 is built from 14 residues. The germline CDR1 and CDR2 sequences are MNHNY and SVGAGI (reference sequence). The chain's CDR3 is CASGTGGSTDTQYF. As DNA, the CDR3 is TGTGCCAGCGGTACGGGGGGCAGTACAGATACGCAGTATTTT.

The chain is built from TRBV30 and TRBJ2-1, with a possible D match to TRBD2 (6 bases). With 3 bases removed from V and 7 bases from J, the gap between germline ends came to 19 bases. CDR1 and CDR2 (germline): GTSNPN, SVGIG (reference sequence). The CDR3 loop spans 15 amino acids. The CDR3 region has the DNA TGTGCCTGGAGAGGGGACTTCTCCTCCCGGAATGAGCAGTTCTTC. As protein: CAWRGDFSSRNEQFF.

The CDR3 region has the DNA TGTGCCAGCAGCCCTGGACTAGCGGTTGCGAACACCGGGGAGCTGTTTTTT. Protein product: CASSPGLAVANTGELFF. The chain uses TRBV5-4 and TRBJ2-2, with 10 bases aligning to TRBD2. V lost 4 bases to trimming and J lost 0 bases; unmatched junction nucleotides: 6. Germline V lookup: CDR1 SGHNT, CDR2 YYREEE (reference sequence). This CDR3 has 17 amino acids.

This clone is termed medium-sized. This rearrangement joins TRBV7-3 to TRBJ1-2; D call uncertain. The V gene's germline CDR1 is SGHTA and CDR2 FQGTGA. The CDR3 is made up of 10 amino acids. Trimming removed 9 bases from V and 4 bases from J, with 6 bases in between. The CDR3 sequence is CARVSYGYTF. CDR3 DNA sequence: TGTGCCAGGGTTTCCTATGGCTACACCTTC.

The DNA for the CDR3 is TGTGCCAGCAGCCCGACGGAGAGCTCCTATAATTCACCCCTCCACTTT. Amino acid sequence: CASSPTESSYNSPLHF. The chain employs TRBV13 and TRBJ1-6; D uncertain. Trimming removed 5 bases at V and 0 bases at J, with 11 bases between. Per germline, CDR1 PRHDT and CDR2 FYEKMQ (reference sequence). The CDR3 is made up of 16 amino acids.

A few counts support this clone. The chain carries TRBV10-2 and TRBJ1-5, with 8 bases lining up with TRBD1. Germline assignment: CDR1 WSHSY and CDR2 SAAADI. Trimming at V came to 4 bases and at J to 5 bases, leaving 7 bases not matched to a gene. The CDR3 runs to 15 residues. CDR3 bases: TGCGCCAGCAGTGCGGGCGACAGGGGCTATCAGCCCCAGCATTTT. As protein: CASSAGDRGYQPQHF.

The chain recombines TRBV5-1 with TRBJ2-1, with D unresolved. Trimming pared 0 bases from V and 10 bases from J, leaving 5 bases between. CDR1 and CDR2 (germline): SGHRS, YFSETQ. CDR3 length: 11 amino acids. For the CDR3, the DNA is TGCGCCAGCAGCTTGGATGCGGAGCAGTTCTTC. It yields the protein CASSLDAEQFF.

The chain employs TRBV27 and TRBJ2-3; 9 bases line up with TRBD1. Losses at the gene ends were 5 bases for V and 4 bases for J; bases not matched to a gene: 4. CDR3 size: 14 residues. Germline V gene sequence: CDR1 MNHEY, CDR2 SMNVEV (reference sequence). In DNA, the CDR3 is TGTGCCAGCAGTCTACGACAGGGGGCAGATACGCAGTATTTT. Amino acids: CASSLRQGADTQYF.

The DNA of the CDR3 is TGTGCCAGCAGCTCAAGGACCACTACCTACGAGCAGTACTTC. Amino acid sequence: CASSSRTTTYEQYF. The chain joins TRBV5-6 to TRBJ2-7; D gene unclear. Germline CDR1 SGHDT, CDR2 YYEEEE. The ends were cut back, 3 bases at V and 2 bases at J, with 12 bases in the middle. The CDR3 covers 14 residues.

The chain employs TRBV6-5 and TRBJ1-4; maybe TRBD1 (5 bases). The CDR3 has 15 amino acids. Germline CDR1 and CDR2: MNHEY and SVGAGI. Trimming stripped 0 bases from V and 5 bases from J, with 10 bases between. For the CDR3, the DNA is TGTGCCAGCAGTTACTCATGGGACCCAAATGAAAAACTGTTTTTT. It yields the protein CASSYSWDPNEKLFF.

J is TRBJ2-1 and V is TRBV4-1; TRBD1 or TRBD2 may be the D gene (5 bases each). Germline V CDR1 and CDR2: MGHRA, YSYEKL. The V end was cut by 2 bases, the J end by 4 bases, with 18 bases between. The CDR3 is 17 amino acids. The DNA of the CDR3 is TGCGCCAGCAGCCAATCCCATCTCGAGGGGCCGTACAATGAGCAGTTCTTC. The encoded protein is CASSQSHLEGPYNEQFF.

The table lists this clone with a few counts. The chain joins TRBV29-1 to TRBJ2-7; D ambiguous. CDR3 size: 11 residues. V was cut by 6 bases and J by 2 bases, with 8 bases left in between. CDR1 is SQVTM, CDR2 ANQGSEA, per germline. The CDR3 DNA reads TGCAGCGTGGGGAACGCCTACGAGCAGTACTTC. Protein: CSVGNAYEQYF.

The chain uses TRBV5-1 and TRBJ2-7; the D gene is possibly TRBD1 (7 bases). The germline V gene encodes CDR1 SGHRS and CDR2 YFSETQ. V dropped 1 base and J dropped 1 base, with 12 bases sitting between them. The CDR3 loop spans 15 amino acids. The DNA for the CDR3 is TGCGCCAGCAGCTTGATGACAGGGAGGTCCTACGAGCAGTACTTC. It translates to CASSLMTGRSYEQYF.

The genes are TRBV4-1 and TRBJ2-3, with a possible D match to TRBD1 (6 bases). This CDR3 contains 17 residues. V gave up 0 bases and J gave up 0 bases, with 13 bases separating them. Germline CDR1 MGHRA, CDR2 YSYEKL. The CDR3 loop is CASSQEGSGVSTDTQYF. For the CDR3, the DNA is TGCGCCAGCAGCCAAGAAGGGTCAGGGGTTAGCACAGATACGCAGTATTTT.

The CDR3 coding sequence is TGTGCCAGCAGCCAGGGGCCCAGCCAAAAGCAGTTCTTC. Its protein product is CASSQGPSQKQFF. This chain joins TRBV14 and TRBJ2-1, with D perhaps matching TRBD1 (5 bases). V was clipped by 3 bases and J by 11 bases, with 14 bases between them. Germline V gene data show CDR1 as SGHDN and CDR2 as FVKESK. The CDR3 sequence is 13 residues long.

The count of this clone is one. The CDR3 DNA reads as TGTGCCAGCACTAACAGCGGGAGGGCCCCCTACGAGCAGTACTTC. This translates into CASTNSGRAPYEQYF. This rearrangement joins TRBV28 to TRBJ2-7, with TRBD2 matching over 10 bases. After removal of 7 bases from V and 2 bases from J, the junction contained 8 bases not matched to a gene. Looked up from germline, CDR1 is MDHEN and CDR2 is SYDVKM. The CDR3 spans 15 residues.

The J gene is TRBJ2-1, the V gene TRBV30, with D perhaps TRBD2 (5 bases). V dropped 1 base and J dropped 4 bases, with 20 bases sitting between them. CDR1 is GTSNPN and CDR2 is SVGIG in the germline V gene (reference sequence). The CDR3 is 17 amino acids. The CDR3 sequence: CAWSGSQTIPSYNEQFF. The CDR3 DNA reads as TGTGCCTGGAGTGGATCACAGACTATCCCCTCATACAATGAGCAGTTCTTC.

This chain connects TRBV30 to TRBJ1-1; D might be TRBD1 (6 bases). The CDR3 runs 15 residues. Trimming left V 0 bases short and J 5 bases short, with 16 bases between. The V gene's germline CDR1 is GTSNPN and CDR2 SVGIG (reference sequence). The CDR3 nucleotides are TGTGCCTGGAGTGTGGGATCCAGGGGTTTGACTGAAGCTTTCTTT. Translating it yields CAWSVGSRGLTEAFF.

The V call is TRBV18, the J call TRBJ1-1; D gene ambiguous. CDR1 KGHSH and CDR2 LQKENI come from the germline V gene. This CDR3 comprises 14 residues. Trimming took off 2 bases at V and 1 base at J, with 8 bases between the two ends. In DNA form, the CDR3 reads TGTGCCAGCTCACCAGGGCAGGAGAACACTGAAGCTTTCTTT. Translating gives CASSPGQENTEAFF.

This clone was observed a handful of times. The chain links TRBV4-1 to TRBJ1-1, with D tentatively TRBD1 (5 bases). Trimming shortened V by 5 bases and J by 9 bases, and 25 bases separated the two germline ends. The CDR3 runs 16 residues. CDR1 and CDR2 (germline): MGHRA, YSYEKL. The CDR3 sequence is CASSTSPVAEKGKAFF. The DNA for the CDR3 is TGCGCCAGCAGCACAAGCCCCGTGGCGGAAAAGGGGAAAGCTTTCTTT.

The rearrangement links TRBV30 to TRBJ1-2; no clear D gene. The CDR3 has 12 amino acids. V dropped 0 bases and J dropped 4 bases, with 6 bases sitting between them. The germline V gene encodes CDR1 GTSNPN and CDR2 SVGIG (reference sequence). CDR3 DNA sequence: TGTGCCTGGAGTGTTGGAACCTATGGCTACACCTTC. Amino acids: CAWSVGTYGYTF.

Only a few counts were recorded for this clone. The rearrangement uses TRBV4-2 and TRBJ2-1, with 9 bases matching TRBD2. The length of the CDR3 is 16 residues. The V gene's germline CDR1 is LGHNA and CDR2 YNFKEQ. Germline trimming cut 6 bases from V and 5 bases from J; bases unmatched to any gene: 11. The CDR3 sequence is CASSPRRLAENNEQFF. Written as DNA, the CDR3 is TGTGCCAGCAGTCCGAGGAGACTAGCGGAGAACAATGAGCAGTTCTTC.

Remarks on this clone: With a much larger clone just one base away, this may be a read error. Other DNA sequences in this sample translate to the same CDR3. This rearrangement joins TRBV15 to TRBJ1-2, with TRBD1 as a possible D gene (6 bases). CDR3 length: 13 residues. V was clipped by 0 bases and J by 6 bases, with 8 bases between them. Germline assignment: CDR1 LNHNV and CDR2 YYDKDF (reference sequence). The CDR3 region has the DNA TGTGCCACCAGCAGAGAAGAGGGGGATGGCTACACCTTC. Protein sequence: CATSREEGDGYTF. Full variable domain (rest looked up from reference TRBV15 and TRBJ1-2): DAMVIQNPRYQVTQFGKPVTLSCSQTLNHNVMYWYQQKSSQAPKLLFHYYDKDFNNEADTPDNFQSRRPNTSFCFLDIRSPGLGDTAMYLCATSREEGDGYTFGSGTRLTVV.

J is TRBJ1-1 and V is TRBV6-5; unclear D gene. CDR1 and CDR2 from the germline V gene are MNHEY and SVGAGI. V was pared by 6 bases and J by 3 bases, with 11 bases between. The CDR3 has 13 amino acids. The CDR3 DNA follows: TGTGCCAGCAGCTGGCGACCCGACACTGAAGCTTTCTTT. Amino acid sequence: CASSWRPDTEAFF.